This section outlines one T cell receptor beta chain sequence together with its context. This sample is drawn from a study of blood T cell repertoires in COVID-19. Turning to the study itself: T cells, B-cell-depleted T cells, or PBMCs supplied cDNA or gDNA.

Original handling: Amplification of reference gene primers provided the estimated nucleated cell counts. Libraries were prepared by immunoSEQ multiplex PCR; TCRdb keeps only in-frame clonotypes and omits some of them. The V and J calls and clone size were taken over from that table, and D and trimming were inferred from the DNA. The data contain 300,000 to 350,000 clones, over 80% of them seen just once; the ten biggest clones take up about 8.9%. The CDR3 spans 16 residues. Trimming removed 0 bases at V and 0 bases at J, with 12 bases between. The germline V gene has CDR1 MGHRA and CDR2 YSYEKL. Enrollees, about 18 to 90 years old, lived in 24 US areas. Donors in Cohort 3 who had recovered were those with two negative PCRs, healthcare professional clearance, or resolution of their symptoms.

The chain is built from TRBV4-1 and TRBJ2-7; the D is unclear. Sequenced input: PBMCs or T cells enriched from blood (not recorded which). The sequence came from a woman in her late teens or twenties who had recovered from COVID-19. CDR3: CASSQDRFGDSYEQYF. CDR3 coding DNA: TGCGCCAGCAGCCAAGATCGATTCGGAGACTCCTACGAGCAGTACTTC.